This paragraph covers one T cell receptor beta chain sequence. The record originates from a study of shared clonotypes between healthy human individuals. Looked up from germline, CDR1 is LNHDA and CDR2 is SQIVND (reference sequence). J was trimmed by 4 bases and V by 11 bases; bases with no gene match: 3. The CDR3 is 12 residues long. There were no recent acute infections or vaccinations among the donors, who were healthy HIV-negative adults. Clones were sequenced by immunoSEQ multiplex PCR, and TCRdb holds only the in-frame ones, with some missing. The sample shows fewer than 850,000 clones, 90% of them seen only once.

V and J are TRBV19 and TRBJ1-5, with 9 bases identical to TRBD1. The clonotype comes from a man between 18 and 35 years old in good health. Some clones in this sample may be carry-over from other donors' samples. The sequencing input was memory CD8+ T cells from PBMCs. Subset defined: CD45RO+ cells pooled with CCR7-negative TemRA cells. As DNA, the CDR3 is TGTGCCGGCGGGACAGGGAATCAGCCCCAGCATTTT. It specifies CAGGTGNQPQHF.